This TCR beta chain was sequenced during a study of T cell responses to AZD1222 COVID-19 vaccine. The protocol was immunoSEQ multiplex PCR, while the TCRdb copy is restricted to in-frame clones and leaves out a portion. The table has some 180,000 clones, about nine tenths seen once. Findings and caveats of the study: Nearly half of spike-specific TCRs reportedly target variant regions that are unmutated in the B.1.351 and B.1.1.7 variants. Recipients of AZD1222 seropositive at baseline numbered only 5 or 6.

J was trimmed by 3 bases and V by 1 base; bases with no gene match: 5. The CDR3 extends over 15 amino acids. The germline gives CDR1 LGHDT, CDR2 YNNKEL (reference sequence). Comment on this clone: No antigen is known for it.

Second-dose groups at about 4 or about 12 weeks were pooled. The sample here was peripheral blood, taken 28 days after the second AZD1222 dose. This sequence originates from an adult who received the AZD1222 COVID-19 vaccine. The rearrangement links TRBV3-1 (or the pseudogene TRBV3-2) to TRBJ2-7; TRBD1 matches 8 bases. Here the CDR3 reads CASSQAGTGLYEQYF. The CDR3 bases are TGTGCCAGCAGCCAAGCCGGGACAGGCCTCTACGAGCAGTACTTC.